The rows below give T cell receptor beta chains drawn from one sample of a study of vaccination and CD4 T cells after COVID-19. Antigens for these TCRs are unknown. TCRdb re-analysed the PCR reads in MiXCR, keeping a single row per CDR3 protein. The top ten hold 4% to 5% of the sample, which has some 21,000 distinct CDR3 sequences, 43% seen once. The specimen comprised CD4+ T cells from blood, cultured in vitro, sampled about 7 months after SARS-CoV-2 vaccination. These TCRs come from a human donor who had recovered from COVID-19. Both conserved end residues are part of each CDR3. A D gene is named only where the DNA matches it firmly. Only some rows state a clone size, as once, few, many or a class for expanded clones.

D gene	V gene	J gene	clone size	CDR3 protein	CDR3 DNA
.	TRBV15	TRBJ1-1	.	CATSRRGTEAFF	TGTGCCACCAGCAGGAGGGGCACTGAAGCTTTCTTT
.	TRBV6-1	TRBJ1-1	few	CASLRPGLNTEAFF	TGTGCCAGTCTCCGGCCGGGGCTGAACACTGAAGCTTTCTTT
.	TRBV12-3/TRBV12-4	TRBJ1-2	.	CASSLHNYGYTF	TGTGCCAGCAGTTTACATAACTATGGCTACACCTTC
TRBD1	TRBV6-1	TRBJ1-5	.	CASSRTGSNQPQHF	TGTGCCAGCAGCAGGACAGGAAGCAATCAGCCCCAGCATTTT
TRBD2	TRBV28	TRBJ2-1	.	CASRGTSGNYNEQFF	TGTGCCAGCAGGGGGACTAGCGGAAACTACAATGAGCAGTTCTTC
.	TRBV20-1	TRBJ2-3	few	CSAIDSPDTQYF	TGCAGTGCTATTGATTCTCCAGATACGCAGTATTTT
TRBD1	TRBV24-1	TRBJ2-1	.	CATSTPTGASYNEQFF	TGTGCCACCAGCACCCCAACAGGGGCCTCCTACAATGAGCAGTTCTTC
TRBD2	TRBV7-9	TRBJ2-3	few	CASSVPSGLTDTQYF	TGTGCCAGCAGCGTCCCTAGCGGTCTTACAGATACGCAGTATTTT
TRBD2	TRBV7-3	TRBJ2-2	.	CASSLGTSGLGRDGELFF	TGTGCCAGCAGCTTAGGGACTAGCGGGCTAGGACGGGACGGGGAGCTGTTTTTT
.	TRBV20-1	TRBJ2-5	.	CSARGGGGETQYF	TGCAGTGCAAGAGGAGGGGGCGGTGAGACCCAGTACTTC
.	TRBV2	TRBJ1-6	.	CASRATGLYNSPLHF	TGTGCCAGCAGAGCGACGGGGCTCTATAATTCACCCCTCCACTTT
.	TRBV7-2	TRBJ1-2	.	CASSLRDTYGYTF	TGTGCCAGCAGCCTCCGGGACACCTATGGCTACACCTTC
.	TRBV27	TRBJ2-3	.	CASSPSSTDTQYF	TGTGCCAGCAGTCCCAGTAGCACAGATACGCAGTATTTT
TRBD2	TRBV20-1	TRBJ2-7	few	CSAYQAGGPPYEQYF	TGCAGTGCATATCAAGCGGGAGGACCCCCCTACGAGCAGTACTTC
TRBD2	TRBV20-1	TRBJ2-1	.	CSARTSGGTYNEQFF	TGCAGTGCTAGGACTAGCGGGGGGACATACAATGAGCAGTTCTTC
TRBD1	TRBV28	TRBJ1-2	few	CASYRGRGYGYTF	TGTGCCAGCTACAGGGGCAGAGGCTATGGCTACACCTTC
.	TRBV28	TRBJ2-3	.	CASSSTPDTQYF	TGTGCCAGCAGTTCCACCCCGGATACGCAGTATTTT
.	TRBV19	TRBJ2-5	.	CASSNDPSLGTQYF	TGTGCCAGTAGCAACGACCCGAGTCTAGGGACCCAGTACTTC
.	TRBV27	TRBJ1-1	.	CASKRNTEAFF	TGTGCCAGCAAACGGAACACTGAAGCTTTCTTT
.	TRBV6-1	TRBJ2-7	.	CASSPLGSSYEQYF	TGTGCCAGCAGTCCTCTAGGGAGCTCCTACGAGCAGTACTTC
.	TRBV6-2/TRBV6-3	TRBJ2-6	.	CASRQTLGAGANVLTF	TGTGCCAGCAGACAGACCCTCGGGGCTGGGGCCAACGTCCTGACTTTC
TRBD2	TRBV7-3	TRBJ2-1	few	CASSLGLAGYNEQFF	TGTGCCAGCAGTCTCGGACTAGCGGGTTACAATGAGCAGTTCTTC
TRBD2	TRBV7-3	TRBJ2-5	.	CASSSGTSVETQYF	TGTGCCAGCAGTTCCGGGACTAGCGTGGAGACCCAGTACTTC
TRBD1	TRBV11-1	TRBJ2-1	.	CASSAGTAVSYNEQFF	TGTGCCAGCAGCGCCGGGACAGCGGTTTCCTACAATGAGCAGTTCTTC
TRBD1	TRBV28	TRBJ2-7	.	CASTPNQGARSYEQYF	TGTGCCAGCACCCCTAATCAGGGGGCTAGAAGCTACGAGCAGTACTTC
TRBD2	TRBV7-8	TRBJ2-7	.	CASSLLAGGSEQYF	TGTGCCAGCAGCCTACTAGCGGGAGGCTCCGAGCAGTACTTC
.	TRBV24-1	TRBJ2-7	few	CATSDFSGAEQYF	TGTGCCACCAGTGATTTTAGTGGAGCCGAGCAGTACTTC
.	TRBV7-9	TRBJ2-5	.	CASSFSSGAETQYF	TGTGCCAGCAGCTTTAGTTCAGGGGCGGAGACCCAGTACTTC
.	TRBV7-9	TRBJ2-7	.	CASSSQGGIGNEQYF	TGTGCCAGCAGCTCGCAGGGGGGAATTGGCAACGAGCAGTACTTC
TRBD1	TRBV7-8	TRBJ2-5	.	CASRRTGGLETQYF	TGTGCCAGCAGACGGACAGGGGGCTTGGAGACCCAGTACTTC
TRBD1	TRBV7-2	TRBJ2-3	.	CASARDRDTDTQYF	TGTGCCAGCGCCCGGGACAGGGACACAGATACGCAGTATTTT
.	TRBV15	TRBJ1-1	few	CATSRRGTTEAFF	TGTGCCACCAGCAGAAGAGGGACGACTGAAGCTTTCTTT
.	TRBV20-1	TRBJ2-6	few	CSARDPSKTTQDSGANVLTF	TGCAGTGCTAGAGATCCATCGAAGACCACTCAGGACTCTGGGGCCAACGTCCTGACTTTC
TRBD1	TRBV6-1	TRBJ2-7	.	CASSQPGQGSYEQYF	TGTGCCAGCAGTCAACCGGGACAGGGCTCCTACGAGCAGTACTTC
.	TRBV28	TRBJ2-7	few	CASSLVAASASYEQYF	TGTGCCAGCAGTTTAGTAGCGGCTAGCGCTTCCTACGAGCAGTACTTC
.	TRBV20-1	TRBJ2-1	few	CSADVGPTSYNEQFF	TGCAGTGCTGATGTAGGACCCACGTCCTACAATGAGCAGTTCTTC
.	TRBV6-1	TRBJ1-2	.	CASREDRANYGYTF	TGTGCGAGCCGAGAGGACAGAGCTAACTATGGCTACACCTTC
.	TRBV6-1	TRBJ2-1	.	CASSRPSANYNEQFF	TGTGCCAGCAGTCGACCATCCGCCAACTACAATGAGCAGTTCTTC
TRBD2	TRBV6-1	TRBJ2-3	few	CASSDRTSGNGDTQYF	TGTGCCAGCAGTGATCGGACTAGCGGGAATGGAGATACGCAGTATTTT
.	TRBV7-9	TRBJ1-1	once	CASGRGTGTEAFF	TGTGCCTCCGGGCGGGGGACGGGAACTGAAGCTTTCTTT
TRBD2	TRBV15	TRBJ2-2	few	CATSRDTSGRHTGELFF	TGTGCCACCAGCAGGGACACTAGCGGGAGGCACACCGGGGAGCTGTTTTTT
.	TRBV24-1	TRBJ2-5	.	CATSDLTGEETQYF	TGTGCCACCAGTGATTTAACGGGGGAGGAGACCCAGTACTTC
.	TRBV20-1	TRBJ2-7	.	CSAPNVGTGSYEQYF	TGCAGTGCCCCCAACGTCGGGACCGGTTCCTACGAGCAGTACTTC
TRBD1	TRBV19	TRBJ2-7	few	CASREDRGGEQYF	TGTGCCAGTAGAGAAGACAGGGGCGGCGAGCAGTACTTC
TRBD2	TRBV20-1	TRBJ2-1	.	CSARDGGTSGRNEQFF	TGCAGTGCTAGAGATGGAGGGACTAGCGGGAGGAATGAGCAGTTCTTC
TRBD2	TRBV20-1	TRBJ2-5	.	CSAEAGTSGRRGETQYF	TGCAGTGCCGAAGCGGGGACTAGCGGGAGGAGGGGGGAGACCCAGTACTTC
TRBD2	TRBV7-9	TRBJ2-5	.	CASSPLAGVGPGETQYF	TGTGCCAGCAGCCCGTTAGCGGGAGTTGGGCCAGGGGAGACCCAGTACTTC
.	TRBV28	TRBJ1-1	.	CASSFRGRPTTEAFF	TGTGCCAGCAGTTTCCGAGGACGCCCAACAACTGAAGCTTTCTTT
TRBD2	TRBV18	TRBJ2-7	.	CASSREGLAANYEQYF	TGTGCCAGCTCACGAGAGGGACTAGCGGCAAACTACGAGCAGTACTTC
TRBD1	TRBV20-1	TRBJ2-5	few	CSASFPDRGRWYF	TGCAGTGCTAGTTTTCCGGACAGGGGGCGCTGGTACTTC
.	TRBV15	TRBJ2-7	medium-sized	CATSRDIVREQYF	TGTGCCACCAGCAGAGACATTGTACGCGAGCAGTACTTC
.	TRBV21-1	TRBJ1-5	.	CASSNINQPQHF	TGTGCCAGCAGCAACATCAATCAGCCCCAGCATTTT
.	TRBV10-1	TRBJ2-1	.	CASSDTPNPYNEQFF	TGCGCCAGCAGTGATACTCCCAATCCATACAATGAGCAGTTCTTC
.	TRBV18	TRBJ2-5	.	CASSPANPQETQYF	TGTGCCAGCTCACCGGCGAATCCCCAAGAGACCCAGTACTTC
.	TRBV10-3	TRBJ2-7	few	CAISAGIENEQYF	TGTGCCATCAGTGCAGGGATCGAAAACGAGCAGTACTTC
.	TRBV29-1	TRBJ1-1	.	CSAAVTDPNTEAFF	TGCAGCGCCGCGGTAACAGACCCGAACACTGAAGCTTTCTTT
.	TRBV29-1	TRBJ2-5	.	CSAEGGGETQYF	TGCAGCGCCGAGGGGGGTGGAGAGACCCAGTACTTC
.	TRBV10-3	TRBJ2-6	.	CAITPVSGANVLTF	TGTGCCATCACACCCGTCTCTGGGGCCAACGTCCTGACTTTC